This is a list of T cell receptor beta chains from one sample in a study of blood T cell repertoires in COVID-19. The method was immunoSEQ multiplex PCR; TCRdb's version includes in-frame clones alone and lacks a portion of them. The sample carries 200,000 to 300,000 clones, roughly 86% recorded once. The specimen was peripheral blood. Receptors were obtained from a woman aged 30 to 39 who had recovered from COVID-19. The CDR3 runs from the conserved cysteine through the conserved F or W. A D gene is named only where the DNA matches it firmly. A clone size is listed for some rows: how often the clone was seen (once, few, many), or a class if it is expanded.

D gene: TRBD2
V gene: TRBV2
clone size: -
J gene: TRBJ2-3
CDR3 DNA: TGTGCCAGCAGTGAAGCACGGGGGGGCGCGACAGATACGCAGTATTTT
CDR3 protein: CASSEARGGATDTQYF

D gene: TRBD1
V gene: TRBV29-1
clone size: -
J gene: TRBJ1-2
CDR3 DNA: TGCAGCGTTGAAGCCCTCGGACAGGGCTATGGCTACACCTTC
CDR3 protein: CSVEALGQGYGYTF

D gene: -
V gene: TRBV19
clone size: -
J gene: TRBJ1-3
CDR3 DNA: TGTGCCAGTAGTGTGCGATTAACGGTCGGGACAAATTTT
CDR3 protein: CASSVRLTVGTNF

D gene: TRBD1
V gene: TRBV6-5
clone size: -
J gene: TRBJ1-6
CDR3 DNA: TGTGCCAGCAGTTTTAGGACAGGGGGGTCACCCCTCCACTTT
CDR3 protein: CASSFRTGGSPLHF

D gene: TRBD2
V gene: TRBV6-2/TRBV6-3
clone size: -
J gene: TRBJ2-1
CDR3 DNA: TGTGCCAGCAGTTTGACTAGCGGGGGGAGTGAGCAGTTCTTC
CDR3 protein: CASSLTSGGSEQFF

D gene: -
V gene: TRBV18
clone size: -
J gene: TRBJ2-3
CDR3 DNA: TGTGCCAGCTCACCACTGGAGGGGGCTAGGTCAGATACGCAGTATTTT
CDR3 protein: CASSPLEGARSDTQYF

D gene: -
V gene: TRBV2
clone size: -
J gene: TRBJ1-5
CDR3 DNA: TGTGCCAGCAGTCAACAGGGAATGGGTCAGCCCCAGCATTTT
CDR3 protein: CASSQQGMGQPQHF

D gene: -
V gene: TRBV25-1
clone size: -
J gene: TRBJ2-7
CDR3 DNA: TGTGCCAGCAGTGGGACAGCGACCTACGAGCAGTACTTC
CDR3 protein: CASSGTATYEQYF

D gene: -
V gene: TRBV7-9
clone size: -
J gene: TRBJ2-5
CDR3 DNA: TGTGCCAGCAGCTTCGTCGTGGGGGGAAAGGAGACCCAGTACTTC
CDR3 protein: CASSFVVGGKETQYF

D gene: -
V gene: TRBV5-1
clone size: -
J gene: TRBJ2-1
CDR3 DNA: TGCGCCAGCAGCCAATCCAACGGTGAGCAGTTCTTC
CDR3 protein: CASSQSNGEQFF

D gene: TRBD1
V gene: TRBV10-1
clone size: -
J gene: TRBJ1-2
CDR3 DNA: TGCGCCAGCAGTGAATCGGACAGGGGTAAGGATGGCTACACCTTC
CDR3 protein: CASSESDRGKDGYTF

D gene: -
V gene: TRBV5-6
clone size: -
J gene: TRBJ1-4
CDR3 DNA: TGTGCCAGCAGCTTGATGGGGGCGGCTAATGAAAAACTGTTTTTT
CDR3 protein: CASSLMGAANEKLFF

D gene: TRBD1
V gene: TRBV6-5
clone size: -
J gene: TRBJ2-3
CDR3 DNA: TGTGCCAGCGCTACCGGGACAGGAGACACAGATACGCAGTATTTT
CDR3 protein: CASATGTGDTDTQYF

D gene: -
V gene: TRBV10-2
clone size: few
J gene: TRBJ1-2
CDR3 DNA: TGCGCCAGCAGTGAACGGGAAAACTATGGCTACACCTTC
CDR3 protein: CASSERENYGYTF

D gene: TRBD1
V gene: TRBV5-1
clone size: -
J gene: TRBJ2-1
CDR3 DNA: TGCGCCAGCAGACCGGGACAGGGCTATGAGCAGTTCTTC
CDR3 protein: CASRPGQGYEQFF

D gene: TRBD1
V gene: TRBV3-1/TRBV3-2
clone size: -
J gene: TRBJ2-5
CDR3 DNA: TGTGCCAGCAGCCGGACAGGGGGCGAGGACCAAGAGACCCAGTACTTC
CDR3 protein: CASSRTGGEDQETQYF

D gene: -
V gene: TRBV9
clone size: once
J gene: TRBJ1-4
CDR3 DNA: TGTGCCAGCAGCTCCCACGGAGGTAGTGGGGCAACTAATGAAAAACTGTTTTTT
CDR3 protein: CASSSHGGSGATNEKLFF

D gene: -
V gene: TRBV7-9
clone size: -
J gene: TRBJ2-1
CDR3 DNA: TGTGCCACTAGTGGGGCCAATGAGCAGTTCTTC
CDR3 protein: CATSGANEQFF

D gene: TRBD1
V gene: TRBV11-2
clone size: -
J gene: TRBJ2-7
CDR3 DNA: TGTGCCAGCAGCTTAGTTAAAGGGGGCAGAATCTACGAGCAGTACTTC
CDR3 protein: CASSLVKGGRIYEQYF

D gene: TRBD2
V gene: TRBV2
clone size: -
J gene: TRBJ2-5
CDR3 DNA: TGTGCCAGCAGTGAAGCTAGCGGGGGGCGAGATGAGACCCAGTACTTC
CDR3 protein: CASSEASGGRDETQYF